The clone carrying this T cell receptor beta chain was counted ten times or more. As yet, its antigen is unknown. The data derive from a study of T cells after yellow fever vaccination. On the study more broadly: Preparation of fractions with low cell numbers was performed using SMART-Seq v4 Ultra Low Input.

Looked up from germline, CDR1 is LNHNV and CDR2 is YYDKDF (reference sequence). The CDR3 covers 14 residues. V was shortened by 4 bases and J by 8 bases, with 16 bases between the two germline ends. The 5'RACE template-switching step produced TCR cDNA and added a universal primer site and UMIs. TCRdb fed the 5' RACE reads into MiXCR, producing one record per CDR3 protein. This sample yields about 400,000 distinct CDR3 sequences, of which about 6% are seen a single time; approximately 15% belongs to the top ten. Points from the study as a whole: Booster samples showed a return of most primary-vaccination clones (about 96% CD4, approximately 85% CD8). Within FACS-sorted repertoires, abundant clonotypes contaminating from the bulk population could be present.

Sequenced here: PBMCs, sampled 5 days after the yellow fever booster vaccination. The chain recombines TRBV15 with TRBJ2-3; D is unclear. The receptor was isolated from a man younger than 45 who received the YFV17D yellow fever vaccine. The CDR3 region is CATSTGAPRSTQYF. In nucleotides, the CDR3 is TGTGCCACCAGCACCGGTGCTCCTAGGTCTACGCAGTATTTT.